This entry features one TCR beta chain sequence. Its specificity is not known. Sequenced by immunoSEQ multiplex PCR; TCRdb stores in-frame clones only, minus some. The profile shows some 4,000 clones, roughly 80% of them singletons. This record comes from a study of T cell repertoires in ileal Crohn's disease. At the level of the study: About half received postoperative treatment, approximately 12 with thiopurines and roughly 20 anti-TNF.

Study observations and caveats: Active smokers at surgery had more clonal expansions than non-smokers.

V lost 7 bases to trimming and J lost 1 base; unmatched junction nucleotides: 2. The CDR3 covers 13 residues. Germline-derived CDR1 and CDR2 are ENHRY and SYGVKD. Eligibility required adulthood, ileal or ileocolonic Crohn's disease and indicated ileocolonic resection. The gene calls are TRBV10-3 and TRBJ1-1; TRBD1 matches 8 bases. Sequencing was done on a sample of ileal tissue. This clonotype was sampled from an adult with Crohn's disease. CDR3 in DNA: TGTGCCATCAACAGGGGGTCGAACACTGAAGCTTTCTTT. Its protein product is CAINRGSNTEAFF.